The 30 T cell receptor beta chains reported below all come from one sample, sequenced in a study of CD8+ T cells in alopecia areata. cDNA prepared by RNA extraction and subsequent reverse transcription served as the template for sequencing. Using immunoSEQ multiplex PCR, the repertoire was profiled, and TCRdb retains in-frame clones only, with some absent. The repertoire holds about 180,000 clones, with roughly 59% as singletons. Specimen: CD4+ T cells sorted from blood, collected at week 0. Receptors originate from a human donor with alopecia areata.

The rearrangement joins TRBV30 to TRBJ2-5, with a possible D match to TRBD2 (6 bases). Germline-derived CDR1 and CDR2 are GTSNPN and SVGIG (reference sequence). The CDR3 consists of 13 residues. V was clipped by 1 base and J by 3 bases, with 9 bases between them. For the CDR3, the DNA is TGTGCCTGGAGTGCGGGGGAGAAAGAGACCCAGTACTTC. Encoded protein: CAWSAGEKETQYF. Supplemented by reference TRBV30 and TRBJ2-5, the full variable domain reads SQTIHQWPATLVQPVGSPLSLECTVEGTSNPNLYWYRQAAGRGLQLLFYSVGIGQISSEVPQNLSASRPQDRQFILSSKKLLLSDSGFYLCAWSAGEKETQYFGPGTRLLVL.

The chain combines TRBV4-1 with TRBJ2-7; D call uncertain. CDR1 and CDR2 (germline): MGHRA, YSYEKL. V shed 1 base and J shed 1 base, with 11 bases lying between them. The CDR3 totals 15 residues. The CDR3 sequence: CASSQGGIGSYEQYF. In DNA form, the CDR3 reads TGCGCCAGCAGCCAAGGGGGAATAGGGTCCTACGAGCAGTACTTC.

The V and J genes are TRBV29-1 and TRBJ1-1; 7 bases agree with TRBD1. The CDR3 sequence is 12 residues long. CDR1 is SQVTM, CDR2 ANQGSEA, per germline. The CDR3 region has the DNA TGCATCAGCACCCAGGGGGGGACTGAAGCTTTCTTT. Amino acids: CISTQGGTEAFF.

This clone turned up a few times. The chain combines TRBV4-3 with TRBJ2-2; the D is unclear. The length of the CDR3 is 14 residues. The V end lost 1 base, the J end lost 3 bases, and 6 bases lay between the germline ends. The germline CDR1 and CDR2 sequences are LGHNA and YSLEER. CDR3 residues: CASSQGPDTGELFF. CDR3 sequence (DNA): TGCGCCAGCAGCCAAGGGCCGGACACCGGGGAGCTGTTTTTT.

This clone was detected a few times. The genes are TRBV30 and TRBJ2-6; 7 nucleotides agree with TRBD1. V lost 7 bases and J lost 2; bases outside the gene matches: 8. Germline-derived CDR1 and CDR2 are GTSNPN and SVGIG (reference sequence). The CDR3 contains 15 residues. The CDR3 coding sequence is TGTGCCTCCAGAACCGGGACAGCTGGGGCCAACGTCCTGACTTTC. It yields the protein CASRTGTAGANVLTF.

The J gene is TRBJ2-5, the V gene TRBV18; D is perhaps TRBD2 (5 bases). This CDR3 comprises 16 residues. V was shortened by 6 bases and J by 5 bases, with 22 bases between the two germline ends. Germline V CDR1 and CDR2: KGHSH, LQKENI. The CDR3 sequence is CASSTSRGERGETQYF. The CDR3 bases are TGTGCCAGCTCTACTTCCCGCGGTGAGAGAGGGGAGACCCAGTACTTC.

The chain joins TRBV30 to TRBJ2-7, with TRBD2 identical over 7 bases. The CDR3 has 12 amino acids. With 3 bases clipped from V and 5 bases from J, the junction kept 4 bases outside the gene matches. Germline loops: CDR1 GTSNPN, CDR2 SVGIG (reference sequence). Here the CDR3 reads CAWSGGSDEQYF. Here the CDR3 DNA reads TGTGCCTGGAGCGGCGGGAGCGACGAGCAGTACTTC.

The chain links TRBV2 to TRBJ1-2; a weak D match, TRBD1 (6 bases). Germline lookup yields CDR1 SNHLY and CDR2 FYNNEI. Trimming took off 7 bases at V and 6 bases at J, with 24 bases between the two ends. This CDR3 comprises 16 residues. The CDR3 sequence is CASTLIPGQGPHGYTF. The DNA for the CDR3 is TGTGCCAGCACCCTGATACCGGGACAAGGGCCCCATGGCTACACCTTC.

CDR3: CASSQERRVRETQYF. CDR3 DNA: TGCGCCAGCAGCCAAGAACGGCGTGTACGGGAGACCCAGTACTTC. The genes are TRBV4-1 and TRBJ2-5, with D hard to call. Germline V lookup: CDR1 MGHRA, CDR2 YSYEKL. CDR3 length: 15 residues. The V and J ends lost 0 bases and 5 bases respectively, with 13 bases between them.

This chain uses TRBV29-1 with TRBJ1-1, with D perhaps matching TRBD1 (6 bases). The CDR3 loop spans 13 amino acids. CDR1 SQVTM and CDR2 ANQGSEA come from the germline V gene. Trimming cost V 7 bases and J 1 base, with 13 bases left between them. CDR3 amino acids: CSARRQENTEAFF. CDR3 sequence (DNA): TGCAGCGCCCGGAGACAGGAGAACACTGAAGCTTTCTTT. The whole variable domain, filled in from reference TRBV29-1 and TRBJ1-1, reads SAVISQKPSRDICQRGTSLTIQCQVDSQVTMMFWYRQQPGQSLTLIATANQGSEATYESGFVIDKFPISRPNLTFSTLTVSNMSPEDSSIYLCSARRQENTEAFFGQGTRLTVV.

The sample holds a few counts of this clone. J is TRBJ2-1 and V is TRBV5-6; 7 bases are a match to TRBD1. Germline V CDR1 and CDR2: SGHDT, YYEEEE. The CDR3 length is 12 residues. V was pared by 5 bases and J by 7 bases, with 3 bases of the junction left unmatched. CDR3 loop: CASSRQGNEQFF. In DNA form, the CDR3 reads TGTGCCAGCAGTCGACAGGGAAATGAGCAGTTCTTC.

In this sample, this clone turned up a few times. This sequence joins TRBV27 and TRBJ1-1, with D maybe TRBD1 (6 bases). The CDR3 sequence is 13 residues long. CDR1 and CDR2 (germline): MNHEY, SMNVEV (reference sequence). The ends were cut back, 6 bases at V and 5 bases at J, with 13 bases in the middle. CDR3 DNA sequence: TGTGCCAGCAGGGAAACAGGGAGGACTGAAGCTTTCTTT. It specifies CASRETGRTEAFF.

This chain links TRBV2 with TRBJ2-1, with TRBD2 identical over 7 bases. Trimming cost V 7 bases and J 1 base; bases outside gene matches: 10. Germline CDR1 SNHLY, CDR2 FYNNEI. The CDR3 runs to 16 residues. This CDR3 reads CASTPSGVPSYNEQFF. CDR3 sequence (DNA): TGTGCCAGCACCCCGAGCGGGGTACCATCCTACAATGAGCAGTTCTTC.

CDR3 coding DNA: TGTGCCAGCAGTCGGACGGGCTATGCGACCCAGTACTTC. The encoded protein is CASSRTGYATQYF. V and J are TRBV27 and TRBJ2-5; D ambiguous. The CDR3 contains 13 residues. V was shortened by 5 bases and J by 7 bases, with 14 bases between the two germline ends. Germline V gene lookup returns CDR1 MNHEY and CDR2 SMNVEV (reference sequence).

This clone was detected ten times or more. The chain recombines TRBV4-3 with TRBJ2-2; D is possibly TRBD2 (6 bases). This CDR3 region has 14 residues. The germline CDR1 and CDR2 sequences are LGHNA and YSLEER. Trimming left V 3 bases short and J 5 bases short, with 10 bases between. DNA of the CDR3: TGCGCCAGCAGCCAGGCGGGGAGTACCGGGGAGCTGTTTTTT. Its translation is CASSQAGSTGELFF.

In its sample, this clone was seen a few times. This chain uses TRBV18 with TRBJ1-5, with D possibly TRBD1 on 5 matching bases. The CDR3 extends over 14 amino acids. Per the germline V gene, CDR1 is KGHSH and CDR2 is LQKENI. V gave up 5 bases and J gave up 2 bases, with 10 bases separating them. The CDR3, as DNA: TGTGCCAGCTCAGAGGGACTGGGCAATCAGCCCCAGCATTTT. Translation gives CASSEGLGNQPQHF.

This clone was seen only a few times. The rearrangement links TRBV2 to TRBJ1-5; 7 nucleotides line up with TRBD1. The CDR3 runs to 15 residues. The V gene's germline CDR1 is SNHLY and CDR2 FYNNEI. The ends lost 6 bases at V and 3 bases at J; junction bases unmatched: 8. The CDR3 here is CASSYTGVYNQPQHF. CDR3 DNA: TGTGCCAGCAGCTATACAGGGGTTTACAATCAGCCCCAGCATTTT.

There are a few counts of this clone. The chain is built from TRBV29-1 and TRBJ2-7; D gene uncertain. Germline CDR1 and CDR2: SQVTM and ANQGSEA. This CDR3 is 12 amino acids long. V was cut by 7 bases and J by 0 bases, with 10 bases left in between. This CDR3 reads CSARSSSYEQYF. For the CDR3, the DNA is TGCAGCGCTCGGAGCAGCTCCTACGAGCAGTACTTC.

The rearrangement links TRBV4-3 to TRBJ2-1, with 8 bases matching TRBD2. Losses at the gene ends were 8 bases for V and 6 bases for J; bases not matched to a gene: 12. There are 15 residues in the CDR3. Germline CDR1 and CDR2: LGHNA and YSLEER. DNA of the CDR3: TGCGCCAGCTCCTTTTCGCGGGGGGCGAGCAATGAGCAGTTCTTC. The encoded protein is CASSFSRGASNEQFF.

J is TRBJ2-1 and V is TRBV5-1; perhaps TRBD2 as D (5 bases). The CDR3 runs to 15 residues. Trimming shortened V by 4 bases and J by 6 bases, and 17 bases separated the two germline ends. Looked up from germline, CDR1 is SGHRS and CDR2 is YFSETQ. Here the CDR3 reads CASSPNGGPLNEQFF. In DNA, the CDR3 is TGCGCCAGCAGCCCCAATGGCGGGCCCCTCAATGAGCAGTTCTTC.

Concerning this clone: This CDR3 is also generated by other DNA sequences in the sample. The chain joins TRBV10-3 to TRBJ1-2; 10 nucleotides line up with TRBD1. V shed 3 bases and J 5 bases; nucleotides not matched to a gene: 6. The CDR3 extends over 15 amino acids. CDR1 and CDR2 from the germline V gene are ENHRY and SYGVKD. The CDR3 nucleotides are TGTGCCATCAGTGAAAAGGGACAGGGGATTTATGGCTACACCTTC. Its protein product is CAISEKGQGIYGYTF.

The chain couples TRBV30 to TRBJ1-5; D is unresolved. Germline lookup yields CDR1 GTSNPN and CDR2 SVGIG (reference sequence). This CDR3 region has 12 residues. V lost 1 base to trimming and J lost 2 bases, with 3 bases between them. The CDR3 region is CAWSEGNQPQHF. CDR3 DNA: TGTGCCTGGAGTGAGGGCAATCAGCCCCAGCATTTT.

This clone has a handful of counts. The V gene is TRBV18, the J gene TRBJ2-3; no clear D gene. Trimming stripped 3 bases from V and 0 bases from J, with 7 bases between. CDR1 and CDR2 from the germline V gene are KGHSH and LQKENI. The CDR3 spans 14 residues. The CDR3 region has the DNA TGTGCCAGCTCACCGATGACTAGCACAGATACGCAGTATTTT. It codes for CASSPMTSTDTQYF.

The chain joins TRBV2 to TRBJ1-5; D remains ambiguous. The CDR3 contains 13 residues. In germline, CDR1 is SNHLY, CDR2 FYNNEI. Trimming shortened V by 0 bases and J by 16 bases, and 16 bases separated the two germline ends. DNA of the CDR3: TGTGCCAGCAGTGAAGCGGATACGCGAGTTGGTCATTTT. This translates into CASSEADTRVGHF.

CDR3 coding DNA: TGTGCCAGCAGCCAGGCGTCCGTGGTGGCGCAGTATTTT. This sequence encodes CASSQASVVAQYF. The chain is built from TRBV14 and TRBJ2-3; D not resolved. CDR1 and CDR2 from the germline V gene are SGHDN and FVKESK. The CDR3 covers 13 residues. V was trimmed by 3 bases and J by 10 bases, leaving 14 bases between them.

This sequence joins TRBV5-1 and TRBJ2-7, with a tentative D call TRBD1 (5 bases). Germline CDR1 SGHRS, CDR2 YFSETQ. The CDR3 is 15 residues long. The V gene lost 0 bases and the J gene lost 0 bases, with 10 bases spanning the gap. The CDR3: CASSLVGQSSYEQYF. DNA for the CDR3: TGCGCCAGCAGCTTGGTTGGACAAAGCTCCTACGAGCAGTACTTC.

J is TRBJ1-2 and V is TRBV30; 9 bases map to TRBD1. CDR3 length: 15 residues. The V segment lost 0 bases and the J segment 8 bases; nucleotides outside the gene matches: 10. CDR1 and CDR2 from the germline V gene are GTSNPN and SVGIG (reference sequence). CDR3 coding DNA: TGTGCCTGGAGTGTAGGACAGGGGATTAATATGGGCTACACCTTC. Its protein is CAWSVGQGINMGYTF.

This chain links TRBV7-3 with TRBJ2-7; 8 nucleotides align to TRBD2. V lost 5 bases and J lost 0; bases outside the gene matches: 9. The CDR3 extends over 16 amino acids. Germline lookup yields CDR1 SGHTA and CDR2 FQGTGA. The CDR3 spells CASSPSGGSSSYEQYF. The CDR3 DNA is TGTGCCAGCAGCCCCAGCGGGGGTTCCTCCTCCTACGAGCAGTACTTC.

The chain combines TRBV25-1 with TRBJ1-1, with TRBD1 identical over 7 bases. The CDR3 runs 13 residues. Germline V gives CDR1 MGHDK, CDR2 SYGVNS. Losses at the gene ends were 8 bases for V and 2 bases for J; bases not matched to a gene: 5. CDR3 in amino acids: CASQDRVNTEAFF. In nucleotides, the CDR3 is TGTGCCAGCCAAGACAGGGTAAACACTGAAGCTTTCTTT. The full variable domain, rest sourced from reference TRBV25-1 and TRBJ1-1, is EADIYQTPRYLVIGTGKKITLECSQTMGHDKMYWYQQDPGMELHLIHYSYGVNSTEKGDLSSESTVSRIRTEHFPLTLESARPSHTSQYLCASQDRVNTEAFFGQGTRLTVV.

The rearrangement uses TRBV30 and TRBJ1-1; TRBD1 might be the D (5 bases). The V gene's germline CDR1 is GTSNPN and CDR2 SVGIG (reference sequence). The V end lost 4 bases, the J end lost 2 bases, and 20 bases lay between the germline ends. This CDR3 has 16 amino acids. The CDR3 loop is CAWTVGRGPTNTEAFF. The CDR3 region has the DNA TGTGCCTGGACCGTCGGACGGGGCCCTACTAACACTGAAGCTTTCTTT.